The 19 T cell receptor beta chains given below trace back to one sample, sequenced in a study of cytomegalovirus exposure and HLA in healthy donors. The PCR used 60 Vbeta and 13 Jbeta primers. The method was immunoSEQ multiplex PCR; TCRdb's version includes in-frame clones alone and lacks a portion of them. The sample comprises 75,000 to 90,000 clones, around 77% of which are singletons, and 2.5% to 4% rests with the top ten. Specimen: PBMCs. The receptors were gathered from a man aged 45-65 years in good health and CMV-seronegative.

The rearrangement joins TRBV28 to TRBJ2-7, with 10 bases aligning to TRBD1. In germline, CDR1 is MDHEN, CDR2 SYDVKM. V lost 5 bases and J lost 1; bases outside the gene matches: 11. The length of the CDR3 is 17 residues. The chain's CDR3 is CASSMTGGVLLSYEQYF. The CDR3 nucleotides are TGTGCCAGCAGTATGACAGGGGGCGTGTTACTTTCCTACGAGCAGTACTTC.

The chain links TRBV19 to TRBJ2-7, with D tentatively TRBD2 (7 bases). The CDR3 consists of 15 residues. In germline, CDR1 is LNHDA, CDR2 SQIVND (reference sequence). V was trimmed by 0 bases and J by 2 bases, leaving 11 bases between them. CDR3 loop: CASSIERGPTYEQYF. As DNA, the CDR3 is TGTGCCAGTAGTATAGAGCGGGGGCCGACCTACGAGCAGTACTTC.

The chain has TRBV7-9 and TRBJ2-5; the D gene is possibly TRBD1 (5 bases). Germline CDR1 is SEHNR and CDR2 is FQNEAQ (reference sequence). The CDR3 has 11 amino acids. This CDR3 reads CSAGAQETQYF. DNA for the CDR3: TGTTCCGCTGGGGCTCAAGAGACCCAGTACTTC.

This clone was counted once. This chain uses TRBV11-3 with TRBJ1-1; D ambiguous. V shed 1 base and J shed 6 bases, with 12 bases lying between them. This CDR3 comprises 14 residues. Germline V lookup: CDR1 SGHNT, CDR2 YENEEA. The CDR3 reads CASSLGTGGSEAFF. The CDR3 nucleotides read TGTGCCAGCAGCTTAGGCACGGGAGGGTCTGAAGCTTTCTTT. Full variable domain (remainder filled in from reference TRBV11-3 and TRBJ1-1): EAGVVQSPRYKIIEKKQPVAFWCNPISGHNTLYWYLQNLGQGPELLIRYENEEAVDDSQLPKDRFSAERLKGVDSTLKIQPAELGDSAVYLCASSLGTGGSEAFFGQGTRLTVV.

The chain combines TRBV5-1 with TRBJ1-1; 12 bases are shared with TRBD1. With 0 bases clipped from V and 5 bases from J, the junction kept 2 bases outside the gene matches. CDR3 length equals 15 residues. Germline CDR1 reads SGHRS; CDR2 reads YFSETQ. CDR3 nucleotide sequence: TGCGCCAGCAGCTTGGGGGACAGGGGGCATACTGAAGCTTTCTTT. This gives the protein CASSLGDRGHTEAFF.

The chain employs TRBV6-5 and TRBJ2-7; D is possibly TRBD2 (5 bases). Germline lookup yields CDR1 MNHEY and CDR2 SVGAGI. Trimming stripped 5 bases from V and 2 bases from J, with 13 bases between. The CDR3 covers 14 residues. CDR3 bases: TGTGCCAGCAGTACACGGGGAGCAACCTACGAGCAGTACTTC. It translates to CASSTRGATYEQYF.

This chain joins TRBV19 and TRBJ1-4, with 7 positions matching TRBD1. V gave up 3 bases and J gave up 7 bases; unmatched junction bases: 11. In germline, CDR1 is LNHDA, CDR2 SQIVND (reference sequence). The CDR3 covers 16 residues. The CDR3 loop is CASSMRADRVAEKLFF. In nucleotides, the CDR3 is TGTGCCAGTAGTATGAGGGCCGACAGGGTGGCTGAAAAACTGTTTTTT.

This chain connects TRBV28 to TRBJ1-5; unclear D gene. Deletions cut 4 bases from V and 7 bases from J, with 14 bases between. The CDR3 is 14 amino acids. Germline CDR1 and CDR2: MDHEN and SYDVKM. The CDR3 reads CASSSKGGLQPQHF. The CDR3 region has the DNA TGTGCCAGCAGTTCAAAGGGAGGGCTACAGCCCCAGCATTTT.

The V call is TRBV14, the J call TRBJ2-7, with 9 bases lining up with TRBD1. Germline CDR1 SGHDN, CDR2 FVKESK. V trimming: 4 bases; J trimming: 7 bases; junction bases outside the gene matches: 11. The CDR3 covers 15 residues. CDR3 nucleotide sequence: TGTGCCAGCAGCCGTCCGGGACAGGGATCGAGAGAGCAGTACTTC. Protein product: CASSRPGQGSREQYF.

By share, this clone ranks as medium-sized. The genes are TRBV19 and TRBJ2-7, with D perhaps matching TRBD1 (6 bases). Germline CDR1 and CDR2: LNHDA and SQIVND (reference sequence). There are 15 residues in the CDR3. Trimming cost V 5 bases and J 5 bases, with 19 bases left between them. CDR3 loop: CASSSRGTIADEQYF. The CDR3 nucleotides are TGTGCCAGTAGTTCCAGGGGTACGATTGCGGACGAGCAGTACTTC.

This clone was counted between two and nine times. V is TRBV5-6 and J is TRBJ2-2, with D hard to call. CDR1 is SGHDT, CDR2 YYEEEE, per germline. The germline V and J ends were trimmed by 2 bases and 8 bases, with 4 bases remaining between them. The CDR3 is 11 residues long. The CDR3 loop is CASSFQGELFF. Written as DNA, the CDR3 is TGTGCCAGCAGCTTTCAGGGGGAGCTGTTTTTT.

The sample holds a few counts of this clone. The genes are TRBV5-1 and TRBJ2-2; D call uncertain. V dropped 3 bases and J dropped 5 bases, with 14 bases sitting between them. CDR1 and CDR2 (germline): SGHRS, YFSETQ. This CDR3 has 15 residues. As DNA, the CDR3 is TGCGCCAGCAGCTGGAGCCAGCCCCGGACCGGGGAGCTGTTTTTT. Protein product: CASSWSQPRTGELFF.

The CDR3 DNA reads as TGCGCCAGCAGCGTGACAGTAAACCGCTACGAGCAGTACTTC. This sequence encodes CASSVTVNRYEQYF. The chain employs TRBV5-1 and TRBJ2-7; D may be TRBD1 (5 bases). From germline, CDR1 is SGHRS and CDR2 YFSETQ. The CDR3 length is 14 residues. Trimming pared 4 bases from V and 3 bases from J, leaving 14 bases between.

A word on this clone: At one boundary the junction diverges from the germline segment, which might be a read error. V and J are TRBV7-9 and TRBJ1-5, with 8 bases identical to TRBD1. CDR1 and CDR2 (germline): SEHNR, FQNEAQ (reference sequence). The CDR3 extends over 14 amino acids. CDR3 amino acids: CASSLQGDNRPQHF. The CDR3 DNA sequence: TGTGCCAGCAGCCTACAGGGGGACAATCGGCCCCAGCATTTT.

The chain links TRBV18 to TRBJ2-7, with 9 nucleotides matching TRBD1. J gave up 6 bases and V 4 bases, and 4 bases lay outside the gene matches. Germline V gene sequence: CDR1 KGHSH, CDR2 LQKENI. This CDR3 contains 13 residues. This CDR3 reads CASSRDRDAEQYF. The CDR3 bases are TGTGCCAGCTCACGGGACAGGGATGCCGAGCAGTACTTC. The full variable domain, its missing parts supplied by reference TRBV18 and TRBJ2-7, is NAGVMQNPRHLVRRRGQEARLRCSPMKGHSHVYWYRQLPEEGLKFMVYLQKENIIDESGMPKERFSAEFPKEGPSILRIQQVVRGDSAAYFCASSRDRDAEQYFGPGTRLTVT.

The rearrangement joins TRBV18 to TRBJ2-5, with no clear D. V lost 3 bases, J lost 4 bases, and 3 bases lay in between. The CDR3 loop spans 11 amino acids. The germline V gene has CDR1 KGHSH and CDR2 LQKENI. The CDR3 is CASSPLETQYF. CDR3 bases: TGTGCCAGCTCACCTCTAGAGACCCAGTACTTC. Drawing the rest from reference TRBV18 and TRBJ2-5, the complete variable domain is NAGVMQNPRHLVRRRGQEARLRCSPMKGHSHVYWYRQLPEEGLKFMVYLQKENIIDESGMPKERFSAEFPKEGPSILRIQQVVRGDSAAYFCASSPLETQYFGPGTRLLVL.

This clone was seen a few times. V gene TRBV5-6 combines with J gene TRBJ1-4; 8 nucleotides match TRBD1. Unmatched junction bases numbered 2, after V lost 0 bases and J lost 7 bases. The CDR3 covers 14 residues. Germline CDR1 SGHDT, CDR2 YYEEEE. The CDR3 DNA is TGTGCCAGCAGCTTGGTACAGGGGGGTGAAAAACTGTTTTTT. Its protein product is CASSLVQGGEKLFF.

V and J are TRBV9 and TRBJ1-1; 8 bases fit TRBD1. This CDR3 is 14 amino acids long. Germline CDR1 SGDLS, CDR2 YYNGEE. With 3 bases clipped from V and 5 bases from J, the junction kept 6 bases outside the gene matches. The CDR3 nucleotides read TGTGCCAGCAGCGGAACAGGGGGAATAACTGAAGCTTTCTTT. As protein: CASSGTGGITEAFF.

The chain couples TRBV2 to TRBJ2-3; no clear D. Trimming left V 1 base short and J 12 bases short, with 11 bases between. The CDR3 is made up of 12 amino acids. CDR1 and CDR2 (germline): SNHLY, FYNNEI. CDR3 DNA: TGTGCCAGCAGTGAAGGAGAGCGAACACAGTATTTT. Translation: CASSEGERTQYF.